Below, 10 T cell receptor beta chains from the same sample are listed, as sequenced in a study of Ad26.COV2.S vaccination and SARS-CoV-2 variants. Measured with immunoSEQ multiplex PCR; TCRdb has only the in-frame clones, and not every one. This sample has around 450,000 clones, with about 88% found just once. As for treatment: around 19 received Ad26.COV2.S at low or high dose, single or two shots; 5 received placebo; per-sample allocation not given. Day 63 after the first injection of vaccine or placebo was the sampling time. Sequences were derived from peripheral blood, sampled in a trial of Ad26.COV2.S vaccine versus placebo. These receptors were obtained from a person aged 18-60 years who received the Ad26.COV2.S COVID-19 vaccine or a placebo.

This CDR3 is CASSFLQNSPLHF. The CDR3 region has the DNA TGTGCCAGCAGTTTTCTTCAAAATTCACCCCTCCACTTT. The chain couples TRBV12-3 or TRBV12-4 to TRBJ1-6, with unresolved D. V was clipped by 3 bases and J by 7 bases, with 7 bases between them. There are 13 residues in the CDR3.

The CDR3 loop reads CASSPKGRDTEAFF. DNA of the CDR3: TGTGCCAGCAGCCCGAAAGGACGGGACACTGAAGCTTTCTTT. The V and J genes are TRBV7-9 and TRBJ1-1; no clear D gene. Trimming stripped 5 bases from V and 3 bases from J, with 13 bases between. The germline CDR1 and CDR2 sequences are SEHNR and FQNEAQ (reference sequence). The CDR3 extends over 14 amino acids.

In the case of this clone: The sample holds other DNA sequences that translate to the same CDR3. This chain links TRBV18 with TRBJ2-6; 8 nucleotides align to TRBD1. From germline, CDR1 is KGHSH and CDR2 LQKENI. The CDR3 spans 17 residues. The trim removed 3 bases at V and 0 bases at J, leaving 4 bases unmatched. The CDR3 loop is CASSPGQGNSGANVLTF. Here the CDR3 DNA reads TGTGCCAGCTCACCCGGACAGGGAAACTCTGGGGCCAACGTCCTGACTTTC.

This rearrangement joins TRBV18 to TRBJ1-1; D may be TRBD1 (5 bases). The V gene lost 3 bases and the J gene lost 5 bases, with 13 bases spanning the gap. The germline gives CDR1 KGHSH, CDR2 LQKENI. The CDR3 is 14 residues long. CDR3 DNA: TGTGCCAGCTCACCCGGCGGGGGTAGTACTGAAGCTTTCTTT. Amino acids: CASSPGGGSTEAFF. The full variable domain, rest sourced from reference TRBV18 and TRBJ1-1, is NAGVMQNPRHLVRRRGQEARLRCSPMKGHSHVYWYRQLPEEGLKFMVYLQKENIIDESGMPKERFSAEFPKEGPSILRIQQVVRGDSAAYFCASSPGGGSTEAFFGQGTRLTVV.

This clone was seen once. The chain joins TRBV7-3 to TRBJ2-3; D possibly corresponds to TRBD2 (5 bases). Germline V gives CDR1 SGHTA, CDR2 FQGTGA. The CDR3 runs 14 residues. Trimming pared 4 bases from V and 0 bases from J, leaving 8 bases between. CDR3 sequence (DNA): TGTGCCAGCAGCTGGAGGACTAGCACAGATACGCAGTATTTT. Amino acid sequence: CASSWRTSTDTQYF.

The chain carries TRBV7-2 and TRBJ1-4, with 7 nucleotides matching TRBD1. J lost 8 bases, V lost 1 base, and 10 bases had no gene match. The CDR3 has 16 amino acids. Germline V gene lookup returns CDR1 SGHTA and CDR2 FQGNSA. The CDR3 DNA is TGTGCCAGCAGCTTAGGGGTACAGGGGCTCGGCGAAAAACTGTTTTTT. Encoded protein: CASSLGVQGLGEKLFF.

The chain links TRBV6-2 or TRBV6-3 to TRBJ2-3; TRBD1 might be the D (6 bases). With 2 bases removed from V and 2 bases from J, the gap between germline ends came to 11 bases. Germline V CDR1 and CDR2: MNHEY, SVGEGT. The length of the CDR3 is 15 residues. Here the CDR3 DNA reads TGTGCCAGCAGTTACACTGACAGGTTCACAGATACGCAGTATTTT. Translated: CASSYTDRFTDTQYF.

The CDR3 protein is CASSWALRDTEAFF. The DNA of the CDR3 is TGCGCCAGCAGCTGGGCCCTAAGGGACACTGAAGCTTTCTTT. V usage is TRBV5-1 and J usage is TRBJ1-1; D is unresolved. V gave up 3 bases and J gave up 3 bases, with 12 bases separating them. The V gene's germline CDR1 is SGHRS and CDR2 YFSETQ. The CDR3 is 14 amino acids.

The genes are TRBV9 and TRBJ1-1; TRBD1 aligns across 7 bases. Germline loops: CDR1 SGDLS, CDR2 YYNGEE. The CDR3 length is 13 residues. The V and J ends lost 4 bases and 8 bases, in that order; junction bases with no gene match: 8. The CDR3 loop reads CASSTSTGAEAFF. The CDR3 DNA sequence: TGTGCCAGCAGCACTTCCACAGGGGCCGAAGCTTTCTTT.

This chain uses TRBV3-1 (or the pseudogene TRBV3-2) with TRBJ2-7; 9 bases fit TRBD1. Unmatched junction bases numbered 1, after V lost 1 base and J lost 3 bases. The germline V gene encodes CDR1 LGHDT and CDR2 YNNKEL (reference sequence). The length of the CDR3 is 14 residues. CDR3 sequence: CASSQVTGGYEQYF. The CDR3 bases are TGTGCCAGCAGCCAAGTGACAGGGGGCTACGAGCAGTACTTC.